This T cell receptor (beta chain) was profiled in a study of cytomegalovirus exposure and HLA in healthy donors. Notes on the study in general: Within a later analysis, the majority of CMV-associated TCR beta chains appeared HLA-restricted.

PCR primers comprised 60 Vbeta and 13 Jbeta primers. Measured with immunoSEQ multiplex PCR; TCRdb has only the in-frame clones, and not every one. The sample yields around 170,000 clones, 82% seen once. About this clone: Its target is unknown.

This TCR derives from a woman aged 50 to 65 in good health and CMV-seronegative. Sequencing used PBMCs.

CDR3 in amino acids: CASSHFTVSDTQYF. CDR3 sequence (DNA): TGCGCCAGCAGCCATTTTACAGTGTCAGATACGCAGTATTTT. The V call is TRBV4-3, the J call TRBJ2-3, with D unresolved. Per germline, CDR1 LGHNA and CDR2 YSLEER. With 3 bases removed from V and 4 bases from J, the gap between germline ends came to 11 bases. CDR3 size: 14 residues.